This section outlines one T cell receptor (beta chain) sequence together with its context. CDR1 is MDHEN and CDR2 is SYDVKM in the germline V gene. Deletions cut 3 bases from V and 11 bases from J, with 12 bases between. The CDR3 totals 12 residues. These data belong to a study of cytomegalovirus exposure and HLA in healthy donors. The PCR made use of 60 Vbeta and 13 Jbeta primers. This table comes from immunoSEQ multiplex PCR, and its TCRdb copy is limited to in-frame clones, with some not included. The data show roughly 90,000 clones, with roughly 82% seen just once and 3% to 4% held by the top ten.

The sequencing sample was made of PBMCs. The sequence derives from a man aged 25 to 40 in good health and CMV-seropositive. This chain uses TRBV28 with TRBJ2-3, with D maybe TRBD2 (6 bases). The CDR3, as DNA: TGTGCCAGCAGTTTTAGTGGGCGGGGGCAGTATTTT. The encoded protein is CASSFSGRGQYF. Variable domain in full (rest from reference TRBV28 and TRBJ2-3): DVKVTQSSRYLVKRTGEKVFLECVQDMDHENMFWYRQDPGLGLRLIYFSYDVKMKEKGDIPEGYSVSREKKERFSLILESASTNQTSMYLCASSFSGRGQYFGPGTRLTVL.